This T cell receptor beta chain was captured in a study of blood T cell repertoires in COVID-19. Overall study: T cells, B-cell-depleted T cells, or PBMCs supplied cDNA or gDNA.

Original analysis: Amplification of reference gene primers provided the estimated nucleated cell counts. Profiling relied on immunoSEQ multiplex PCR, and the TCRdb table lists in-frame clones only, not all of them. V, J and clone size are taken as reported in that table, and D and trimming were inferred from the DNA itself. The sample comprises around 230,000 clones, around four fifths of which are singletons, and approximately 2.6% rests with the top ten. Sequenced: peripheral blood. The clonotype was recovered from a woman in her 70s with active or convalescent COVID-19.

The CDR3 coding sequence is TGTGCCAGCAGGATAGCGGGAGGCCCCGGGGGGACCCAGTACTTC. It encodes CASRIAGGPGGTQYF. This chain uses TRBV6-6 with TRBJ2-5; 10 bases are shared with TRBD2. The CDR3 totals 15 residues. CDR1 and CDR2 from the germline V gene are MNHNY and SVGAGI (reference sequence). V was clipped by 6 bases and J by 7 bases; unmatched bases: 11.